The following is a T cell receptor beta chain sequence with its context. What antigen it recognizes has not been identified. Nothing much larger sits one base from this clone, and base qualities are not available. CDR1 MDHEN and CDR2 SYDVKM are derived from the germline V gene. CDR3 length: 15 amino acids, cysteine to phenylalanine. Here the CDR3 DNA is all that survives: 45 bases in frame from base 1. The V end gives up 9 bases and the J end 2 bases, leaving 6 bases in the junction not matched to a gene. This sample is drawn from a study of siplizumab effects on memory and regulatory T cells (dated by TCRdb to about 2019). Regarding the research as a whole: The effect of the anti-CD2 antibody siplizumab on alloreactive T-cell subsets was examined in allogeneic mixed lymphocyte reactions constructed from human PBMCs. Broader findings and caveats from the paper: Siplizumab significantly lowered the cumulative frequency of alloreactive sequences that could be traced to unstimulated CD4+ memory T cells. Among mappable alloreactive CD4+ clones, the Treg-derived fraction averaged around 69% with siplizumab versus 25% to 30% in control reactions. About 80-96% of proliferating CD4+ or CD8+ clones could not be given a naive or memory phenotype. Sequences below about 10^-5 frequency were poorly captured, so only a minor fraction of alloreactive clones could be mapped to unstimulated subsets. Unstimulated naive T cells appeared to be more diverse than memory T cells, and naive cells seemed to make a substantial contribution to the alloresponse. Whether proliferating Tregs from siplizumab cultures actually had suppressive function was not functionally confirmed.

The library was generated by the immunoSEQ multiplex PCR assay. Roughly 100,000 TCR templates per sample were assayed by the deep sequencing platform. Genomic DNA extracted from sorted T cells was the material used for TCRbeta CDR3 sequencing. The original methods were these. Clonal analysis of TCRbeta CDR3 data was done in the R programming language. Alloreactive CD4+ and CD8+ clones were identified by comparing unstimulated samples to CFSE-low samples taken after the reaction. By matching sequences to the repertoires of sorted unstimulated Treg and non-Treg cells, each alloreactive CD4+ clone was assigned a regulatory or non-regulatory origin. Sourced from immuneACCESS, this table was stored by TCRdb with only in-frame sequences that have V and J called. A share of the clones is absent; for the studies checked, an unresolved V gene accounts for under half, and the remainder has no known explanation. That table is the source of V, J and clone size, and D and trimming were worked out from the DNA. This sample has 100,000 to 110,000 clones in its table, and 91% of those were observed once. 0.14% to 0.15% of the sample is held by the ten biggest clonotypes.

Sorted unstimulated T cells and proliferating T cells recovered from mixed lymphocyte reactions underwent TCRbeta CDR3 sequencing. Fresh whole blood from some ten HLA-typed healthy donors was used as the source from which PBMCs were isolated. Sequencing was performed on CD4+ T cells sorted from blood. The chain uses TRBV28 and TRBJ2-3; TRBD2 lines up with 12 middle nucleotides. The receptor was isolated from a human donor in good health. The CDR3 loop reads CASSGTSGYTDTQYF. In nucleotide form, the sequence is TGTGCCAGTTCGGGGACTAGCGGGTACACAGATACGCAGTATTTT. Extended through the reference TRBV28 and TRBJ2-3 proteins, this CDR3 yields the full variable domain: DVKVTQSSRYLVKRTGEKVFLECVQDMDHENMFWYRQDPGLGLRLIYFSYDVKMKEKGDIPEGYSVSREKKERFSLILESASTNQTSMYLCASSGTSGYTDTQYFGPGTRLTVL.